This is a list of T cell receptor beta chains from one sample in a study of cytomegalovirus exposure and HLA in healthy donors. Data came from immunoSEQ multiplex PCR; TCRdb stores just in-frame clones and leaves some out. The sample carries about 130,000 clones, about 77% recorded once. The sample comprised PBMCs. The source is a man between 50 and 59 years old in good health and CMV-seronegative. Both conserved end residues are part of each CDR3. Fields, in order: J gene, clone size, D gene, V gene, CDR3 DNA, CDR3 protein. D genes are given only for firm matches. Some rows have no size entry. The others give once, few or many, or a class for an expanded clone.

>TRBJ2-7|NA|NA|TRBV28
TGTGCCAGCAGTCCGCAGGGCTACGAGCAGTACTTC
CASSPQGYEQYF
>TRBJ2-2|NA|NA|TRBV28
TGTGCCAGCAGTCCAATACGGGACAGAATAGCGGGATACGCCGGGGAGCTGTTTTTT
CASSPIRDRIAGYAGELFF
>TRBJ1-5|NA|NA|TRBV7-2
TGTGCCAGCAGCCCCGGGTCGGAGTATCCCCAGCATTTT
CASSPGSEYPQHF
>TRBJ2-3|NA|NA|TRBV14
TGTGCCAGCAGCCAAGATTATGTCAGAACAGATACGCAGTATTTT
CASSQDYVRTDTQYF
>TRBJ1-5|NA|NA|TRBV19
TGTGCCAGTAGTATAGACACGACGAGGAGAAATCAGCCCCAGCATTTT
CASSIDTTRRNQPQHF
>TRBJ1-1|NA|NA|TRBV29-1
TGCAGCGTTGACAGGGCCCTCAACACTGAAGCTTTCTTT
CSVDRALNTEAFF
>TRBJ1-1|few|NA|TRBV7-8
TGTGCCAGCAGCCCCCGTCGGAGTGAAGCTTTCTTT
CASSPRRSEAFF
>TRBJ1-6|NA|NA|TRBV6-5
TGTGCCAGCATGGGGGGACGATCACCCCTCCACTTT
CASMGGRSPLHF
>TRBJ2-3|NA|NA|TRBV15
TGTGCCACCAGCAGACAGGGAACAGATACGCAGTATTTT
CATSRQGTDTQYF
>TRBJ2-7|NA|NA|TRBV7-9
TGTTCCAGCAGCCCCAGCTCCTACGAGCAGTACTTC
CSSSPSSYEQYF
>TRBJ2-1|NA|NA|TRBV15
TGTGCCACCAGCAGAGCCGGGTTCTTAGTCTTC
CATSRAGFLVF
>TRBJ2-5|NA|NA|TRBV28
TGTGCCAGCAGTCAGACTAGAAGGGATGGGGCCCAGTACTTC
CASSQTRRDGAQYF
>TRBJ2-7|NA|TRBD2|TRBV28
TGTGCCAGCAGTCCCGGGACTAGCGACTACGAGCAGTACTTC
CASSPGTSDYEQYF
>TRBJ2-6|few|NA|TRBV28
TGTGCCAGCAGTTATCTAGCTTCTGGGGCCAACGTCCTGACTTTC
CASSYLASGANVLTF
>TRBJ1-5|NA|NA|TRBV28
TGTGCCAGCACCCGGTTGAATCAGCCCCAGCATTTT
CASTRLNQPQHF
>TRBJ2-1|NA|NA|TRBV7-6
TGTGCCAGCAGCTCCCGGACAGACAATGAGCAGTTCTTC
CASSSRTDNEQFF
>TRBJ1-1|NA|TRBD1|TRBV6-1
TGTGCCAGCAGTCGGACAGGGGACACTGAAGCTTTCTTT
CASSRTGDTEAFF
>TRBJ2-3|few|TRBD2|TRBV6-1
TGTGCCAGCAGTGGGACTAGTGCAGATACGCAGTATTTT
CASSGTSADTQYF
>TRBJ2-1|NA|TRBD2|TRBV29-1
TGCAGCGTTGTGCTAGCGGCAAACCGTGCCTACAATGAGCAGTTCTTC
CSVVLAANRAYNEQFF
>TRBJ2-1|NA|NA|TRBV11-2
TGTGCCAGCAGCCCGCTGGGGGGACCCTCCTACAATGAGCAGTTCTTC
CASSPLGGPSYNEQFF
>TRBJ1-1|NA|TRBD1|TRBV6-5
TGTGCCAGCAGCAAAACTGGGACAGGCGACAGCCGAGCTTTCTTT
CASSKTGTGDSRAFF
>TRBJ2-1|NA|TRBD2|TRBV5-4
TGTGCCAGCAGCCCTTCCGCGGGAGGGCTTGGTGAGCAGTTCTTC
CASSPSAGGLGEQFF
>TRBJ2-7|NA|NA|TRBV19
TGTGCCAGTAGTATCGCAGGGATTAGGAGCTTCTACGAGCAGTACTTC
CASSIAGIRSFYEQYF
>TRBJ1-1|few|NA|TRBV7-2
TGTGCCAGCAGCGGGGGGATGAACACTGAAGCTTTCTTT
CASSGGMNTEAFF
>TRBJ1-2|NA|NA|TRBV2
TGTGCCAGCAGTTACAGGGACTATGGCTACACCTTC
CASSYRDYGYTF
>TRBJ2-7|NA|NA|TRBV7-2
TGTGCCAGCAGCCAGGACTATCCCTACGAGCAGTACTTC
CASSQDYPYEQYF
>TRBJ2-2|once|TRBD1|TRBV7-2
TGTGCCAGCAGCCCCGGACAGGGGGGGAGGGAGCTGTTTTTT
CASSPGQGGRELFF
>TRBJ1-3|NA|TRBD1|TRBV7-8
TGTGCCAGCAGCGACCGGGACAGGGGGGGAAACACCATATATTTT
CASSDRDRGGNTIYF
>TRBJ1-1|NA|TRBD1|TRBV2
TGTGCCAGCAGTGTGGAGACAGGGGCTGAAGCTTTCTTT
CASSVETGAEAFF
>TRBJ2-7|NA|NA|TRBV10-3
TGTGCCATCGGGGAGGAGACAGGGAGCGATAGGCAGTACTTC
CAIGEETGSDRQYF
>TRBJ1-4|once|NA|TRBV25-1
TGTGCCAGCAGTGGCCCCCACGGAAAACTGTTTTTT
CASSGPHGKLFF
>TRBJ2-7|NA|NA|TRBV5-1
TGCGCCAGCAGCTTGGAACTCCGTTACGAGCAGTACTTC
CASSLELRYEQYF
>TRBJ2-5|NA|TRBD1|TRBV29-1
TGCAGCGTGGACAGGGGTTTGCAAGAGACCCAGTACTTC
CSVDRGLQETQYF
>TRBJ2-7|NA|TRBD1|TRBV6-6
TGTGCCAGCACCCCCGGGACAGGGGGCGCTGGGCAGTACTTC
CASTPGTGGAGQYF
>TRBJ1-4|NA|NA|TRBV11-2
TGTGCCAGCAGCTTAGAACTCGAGGCTAATGAAAAACTGTTTTTT
CASSLELEANEKLFF
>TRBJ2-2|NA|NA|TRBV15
TGTGCCACCAGCAGAATTGGGAGCACCGGGGAGCTGTTTTTT
CATSRIGSTGELFF
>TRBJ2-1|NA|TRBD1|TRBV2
TGTGCCAGCAGTGCAGAGGGACAGGGAATCTCTGAGCAGTTCTTC
CASSAEGQGISEQFF
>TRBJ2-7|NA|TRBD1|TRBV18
TGTGCCACCTCTCTAGGGGGCCCCTACGAGCAGTACTTC
CATSLGGPYEQYF
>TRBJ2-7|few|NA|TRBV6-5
TGTGCCAGCAGTTACTTCCCAGGGTCCTACGAGCAGTACTTC
CASSYFPGSYEQYF
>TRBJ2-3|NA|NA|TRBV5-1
TGCGCCAGCAGCTTGTCGGCAACAGCTTCAGATACGCAGTATTTT
CASSLSATASDTQYF
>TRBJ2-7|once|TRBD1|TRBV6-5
TGTGCCAGCAGTCGATTCCGGGACAGGACCTACGAGCAGTACTTC
CASSRFRDRTYEQYF
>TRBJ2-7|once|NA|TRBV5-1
TGCGCCAGCAGCTTGGAACAGGGCTCCTACGAGCAGTACTTC
CASSLEQGSYEQYF
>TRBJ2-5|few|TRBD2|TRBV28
TGTGCCACCGTACCGGCGGGAGGACAAGAGACCCAGTACTTC
CATVPAGGQETQYF
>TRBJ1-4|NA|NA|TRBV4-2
TGTGCCAGCAGCCAAGATATACAGAGAACTAATGAAAAACTGTTTTTT
CASSQDIQRTNEKLFF
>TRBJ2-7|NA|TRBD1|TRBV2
TGTGCCAGCAGTGGCGACAGGGTTAACGAGCAGTACTTC
CASSGDRVNEQYF
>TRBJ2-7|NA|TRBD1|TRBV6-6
TGTGCCAGCAACATACAGGGGACGAACTACGAGCAGTACTTC
CASNIQGTNYEQYF